This T cell receptor beta chain was sequenced for a study of T cell repertoires in cytomegalovirus infection. Study-level information: Matching HLA type and CMV infection were both indicated by public TCR beta signatures. Broader study findings: HLA-C-restricted CMV clonotypes gave the most frequent clonotype in two of eight donors.

This clonotype was detected only a few times. Its antigen is still unknown. Via MiXCR, TCRdb re-called the reads, giving one row per CDR3 protein. Among 27,000 or so distinct CDR3 sequences listed, around 19% were seen once. The V gene end was trimmed by 6 bases and the J gene end by 3 bases; junction bases not matched to a gene: 7. Germline V lookup: CDR1 SGHTA, CDR2 FQGNSA. The CDR3 contains 15 residues. V is TRBV7-2 and J is TRBJ1-1; TRBD1 aligns across 10 bases. The receptor was derived from a human donor in good health (CMV status not recorded). Some clones in this sample may be carry-over from other donors' samples. The specimen was CD8+ T cells from cultured PBMCs, collected from culture after CMV antigen stimulation. In DNA, the CDR3 is TGTGCCAGCAGATACGGACAGGGGGGTTACACTGAAGCTTTCTTT. Encoded protein: CASRYGQGGYTEAFF.